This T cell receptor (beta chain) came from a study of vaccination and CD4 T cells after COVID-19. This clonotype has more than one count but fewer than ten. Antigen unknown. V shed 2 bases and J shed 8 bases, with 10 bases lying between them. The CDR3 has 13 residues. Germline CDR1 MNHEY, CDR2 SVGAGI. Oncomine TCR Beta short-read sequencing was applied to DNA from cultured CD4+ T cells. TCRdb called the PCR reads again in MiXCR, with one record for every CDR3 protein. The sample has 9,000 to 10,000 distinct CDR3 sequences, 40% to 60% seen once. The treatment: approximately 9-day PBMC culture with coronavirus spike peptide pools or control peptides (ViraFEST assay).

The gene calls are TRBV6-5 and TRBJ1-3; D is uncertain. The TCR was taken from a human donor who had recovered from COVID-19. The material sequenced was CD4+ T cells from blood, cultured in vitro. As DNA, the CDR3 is TGTGCCAGCAGTTACAGGCAAGGACACACCATATATTTT. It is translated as CASSYRQGHTIYF.